What follows are 14 T cell receptor beta chains derived from one specimen sequenced in a study of PD-L1 blockade in urothelial cancer (dated by TCRdb to 2016 to 2017). The library was built by means of the immunoSEQ multiplex PCR assay. This immuneACCESS table, as held by TCRdb, lists in-frame sequences with V and J called but not all clones. Of the missing ones, under half trace to an unresolved V gene in checked studies; the others have no known cause. The table for this sample lists about 63,000 clones; roughly 76% of them were counted only once. Jointly, the top ten make up roughly 5% of the sample. Interpreted using the paper, the time point label stands for: pretreatment peripheral blood. The sequencing here drew on PBMCs, taken around atezolizumab (anti-PD-L1) treatment. The receptor source for this set is a man aged 65-85 years with urothelial cancer.

The genes are TRBV7-9 and TRBJ2-2; D is uncertain. CDR1 SEHNR and CDR2 FQNEAQ come from the germline V gene (reference sequence). CDR3 length: 12 residues. The ends were cut back, 1 base at V and 7 bases at J, with 4 bases in the middle. The CDR3 loop reads CASSLGVGELFF. DNA of the CDR3: TGTGCCAGCAGCTTAGGAGTCGGGGAGCTGTTTTTT.

This clone came up once. The gene calls are TRBV27 and TRBJ2-1; 8 bases are shared with TRBD1. The germline CDR1 and CDR2 sequences are MNHEY and SMNVEV (reference sequence). This CDR3 comprises 15 residues. V lost 0 bases to trimming and J lost 9 bases; unmatched junction nucleotides: 7. The CDR3 loop is CASSLSRTGKGEQFF. The CDR3 DNA reads as TGTGCCAGCAGTTTATCCCGGACAGGGAAGGGTGAGCAGTTCTTC.

V gene TRBV18 combines with J gene TRBJ2-7, with D unclear. This CDR3 region has 12 residues. CDR1 is KGHSH and CDR2 is LQKENI in the germline V gene. The V gene lost 3 bases and the J gene lost 3 bases, with 6 bases spanning the gap. The CDR3 sequence: CASSPGSYEQYF. The DNA for the CDR3 is TGTGCCAGCTCACCCGGTAGCTACGAGCAGTACTTC. Based on the CDR3 plus reference TRBV18 and TRBJ2-7, the full variable domain is NAGVMQNPRHLVRRRGQEARLRCSPMKGHSHVYWYRQLPEEGLKFMVYLQKENIIDESGMPKERFSAEFPKEGPSILRIQQVVRGDSAAYFCASSPGSYEQYFGPGTRLTVT.

The table lists this clone with a count of one. The chain combines TRBV12-5 with TRBJ1-1; D unresolved. With 1 base removed from V and 4 bases from J, the gap between germline ends came to 7 bases. Germline-derived CDR1 and CDR2 are LGHNT and FRNRAP. The CDR3 runs 13 residues. This CDR3 is CASGLGSSTEAFF. CDR3 nucleotide sequence: TGTGCTAGTGGTTTGGGTTCCTCCACTGAAGCTTTCTTT.

The chain has TRBV7-9 and TRBJ1-3, with D possibly matching TRBD1 (6 bases). The germline V gene has CDR1 SEHNR and CDR2 FQNEAQ (reference sequence). This CDR3 has 15 amino acids. V was pared by 4 bases and J by 0 bases, with 10 bases between. CDR3 sequence: CASSSSGVSGNTIYF. The CDR3, as DNA: TGTGCCAGCAGCTCGTCAGGGGTCTCTGGAAACACCATATATTTT.

The V call is TRBV11-2, the J call TRBJ1-1; D is ambiguous. The CDR3 has 14 residues. The germline V gene encodes CDR1 SGHAT and CDR2 FQNNGV. V was pared by 5 bases and J by 1 base, with 11 bases between. The CDR3 nucleotides are TGTGCCAGCAGCCAGGAGCGGGAGAACACTGAAGCTTTCTTT. Amino acid sequence: CASSQERENTEAFF.

The genes are TRBV10-1 and TRBJ1-1; no definite D call. The V gene lost 0 bases and the J gene lost 1 base, with 9 bases spanning the gap. CDR1 is WNHNN and CDR2 is SYGVQD in the germline V gene (reference sequence). This CDR3 region has 15 residues. CDR3 DNA sequence: TGCGCCAGCAGTGAGTCGGGAGAACCGAACACTGAAGCTTTCTTT. It translates to CASSESGEPNTEAFF.

CDR3 DNA sequence: TGTGCCACCAGCGGGCAGGGAGAGACCCAGTACTTC. Protein product: CATSGQGETQYF. The rearrangement uses TRBV15 and TRBJ2-5; D might be TRBD1 (5 bases). Germline assignment: CDR1 LNHNV and CDR2 YYDKDF (reference sequence). This CDR3 is 12 amino acids long. Deletions cut 5 bases from V and 4 bases from J, with 8 bases between. Complete variable domain (other parts from reference TRBV15 and TRBJ2-5): DAMVIQNPRYQVTQFGKPVTLSCSQTLNHNVMYWYQQKSSQAPKLLFHYYDKDFNNEADTPDNFQSRRPNTSFCFLDIRSPGLGDTAMYLCATSGQGETQYFGPGTRLLVL.

In its sample, this clone was seen many times. The rearrangement links TRBV5-1 to TRBJ1-2; D call uncertain. Germline V gene data show CDR1 as SGHRS and CDR2 as YFSETQ. Trimming shortened V by 0 bases and J by 6 bases, and 9 bases separated the two germline ends. The CDR3 contains 13 residues. CDR3 sequence: CASSLGAAHGYTF. CDR3 bases: TGCGCCAGCAGCTTGGGGGCAGCTCATGGCTACACCTTC.

This sequence joins TRBV14 and TRBJ2-5; 8 positions match TRBD2. Losses at the gene ends were 0 bases for V and 5 bases for J; bases not matched to a gene: 8. CDR3 length equals 16 residues. Germline values: CDR1 SGHDN, CDR2 FVKESK. For the CDR3, the DNA is TGTGCCAGCAGCCAAGATGGCGGGAGGCTGTGGGAGACCCAGTACTTC. Protein sequence: CASSQDGGRLWETQYF.

The gene calls are TRBV10-3 and TRBJ1-5; TRBD1 agrees at 7 bases. This CDR3 is built from 14 residues. V lost 5 bases, J lost 4 bases, and 5 bases stayed unmatched. Per germline, CDR1 ENHRY and CDR2 SYGVKD. CDR3 sequence reads: CAISSGGSNQPQHF. The CDR3 DNA reads TGTGCCATCAGTTCAGGGGGGAGTAATCAGCCCCAGCATTTT.

V usage is TRBV25-1 and J usage is TRBJ2-7; D is unresolved. Trimming pared 7 bases from V and 1 base from J, leaving 5 bases between. There are 11 residues in the CDR3. Germline values: CDR1 MGHDK, CDR2 SYGVNS. The CDR3 loop is CASTPSYEQYF. CDR3 DNA sequence: TGTGCCAGCACCCCTTCCTACGAGCAGTACTTC.

The chain combines TRBV27 with TRBJ1-2; D ambiguous. Germline CDR1 and CDR2: MNHEY and SMNVEV (reference sequence). V gave up 3 bases and J gave up 2 bases, with 7 bases separating them. The CDR3 runs to 13 residues. The CDR3 bases are TGTGCCAGCAGTTTCAGTTCGAACTATGGCTACACCTTC. It specifies CASSFSSNYGYTF.

This clone was seen only a few times. J is TRBJ2-1 and V is TRBV25-1; 7 positions agree with TRBD1. V shed 5 bases and J 10 bases; nucleotides not matched to a gene: 11. This CDR3 comprises 14 residues. CDR1 and CDR2 from the germline V gene are MGHDK and SYGVNS. The CDR3 loop reads CASSQRQGASEQFF. CDR3 in DNA: TGTGCCAGCAGTCAAAGACAGGGAGCAAGCGAGCAGTTCTTC.